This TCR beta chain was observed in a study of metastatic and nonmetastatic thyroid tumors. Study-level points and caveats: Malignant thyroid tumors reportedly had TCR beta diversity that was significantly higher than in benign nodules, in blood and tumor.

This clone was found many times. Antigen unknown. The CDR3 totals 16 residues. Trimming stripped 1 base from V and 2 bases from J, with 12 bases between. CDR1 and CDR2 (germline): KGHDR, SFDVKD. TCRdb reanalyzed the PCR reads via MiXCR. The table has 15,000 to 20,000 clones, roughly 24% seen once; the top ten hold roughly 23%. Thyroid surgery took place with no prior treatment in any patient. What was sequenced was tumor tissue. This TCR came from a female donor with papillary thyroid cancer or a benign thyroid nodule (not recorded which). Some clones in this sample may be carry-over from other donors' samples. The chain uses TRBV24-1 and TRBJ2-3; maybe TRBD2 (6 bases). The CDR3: CATSDFRGDPTDTQYF. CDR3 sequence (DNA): TGTGCCACCAGTGATTTCCGCGGGGACCCCACAGATACGCAGTATTTT.